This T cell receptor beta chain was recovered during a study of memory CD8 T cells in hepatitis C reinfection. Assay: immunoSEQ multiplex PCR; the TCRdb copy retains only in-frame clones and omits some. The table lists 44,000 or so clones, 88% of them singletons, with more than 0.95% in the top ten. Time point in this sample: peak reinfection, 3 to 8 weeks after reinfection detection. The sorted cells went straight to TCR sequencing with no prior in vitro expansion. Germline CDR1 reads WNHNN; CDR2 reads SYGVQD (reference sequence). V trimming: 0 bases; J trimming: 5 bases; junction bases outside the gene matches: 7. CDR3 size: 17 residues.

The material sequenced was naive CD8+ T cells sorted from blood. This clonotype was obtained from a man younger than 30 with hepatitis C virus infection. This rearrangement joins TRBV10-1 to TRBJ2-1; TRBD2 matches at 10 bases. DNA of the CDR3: TGCGCCAGCAGTGAGTCGTTCCTAGCGGGAGAGAACAATGAGCAGTTCTTC. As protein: CASSESFLAGENNEQFF.